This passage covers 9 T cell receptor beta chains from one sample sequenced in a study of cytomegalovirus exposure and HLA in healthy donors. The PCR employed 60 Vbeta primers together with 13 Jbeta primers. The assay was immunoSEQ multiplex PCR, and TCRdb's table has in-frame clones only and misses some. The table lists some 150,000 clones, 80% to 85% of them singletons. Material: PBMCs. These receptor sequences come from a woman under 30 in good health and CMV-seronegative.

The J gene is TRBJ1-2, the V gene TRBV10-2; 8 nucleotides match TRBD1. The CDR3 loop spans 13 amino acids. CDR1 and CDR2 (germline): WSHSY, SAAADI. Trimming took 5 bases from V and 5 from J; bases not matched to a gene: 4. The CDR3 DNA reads TGCGCCAGCAGTAGACAGGGGAGGTATGGCTACACCTTC. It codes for CASSRQGRYGYTF.

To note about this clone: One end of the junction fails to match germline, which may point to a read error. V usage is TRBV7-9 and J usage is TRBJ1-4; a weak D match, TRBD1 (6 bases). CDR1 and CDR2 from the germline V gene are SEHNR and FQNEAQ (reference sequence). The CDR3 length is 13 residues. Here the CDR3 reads CASSKSEGVAVAF. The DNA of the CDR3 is TGTGCCAGCAGCAAAAGCGAGGGGGTTGCGGTCGCTTTT.

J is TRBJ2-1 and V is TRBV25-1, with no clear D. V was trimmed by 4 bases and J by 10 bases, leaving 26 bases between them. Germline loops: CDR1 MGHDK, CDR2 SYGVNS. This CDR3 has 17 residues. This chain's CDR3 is CASSVSLAEVANQEQFF. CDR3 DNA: TGTGCCAGCAGTGTTTCCCTCGCCGAGGTGGCGAACCAGGAGCAGTTCTTC.

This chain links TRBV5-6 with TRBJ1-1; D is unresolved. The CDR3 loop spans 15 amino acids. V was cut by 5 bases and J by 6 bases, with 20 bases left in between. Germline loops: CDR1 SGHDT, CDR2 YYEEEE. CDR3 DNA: TGTGCCAGCAGATCGACGCTGGACGGGAGATCTGAAGCTTTCTTT. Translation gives CASRSTLDGRSEAFF.

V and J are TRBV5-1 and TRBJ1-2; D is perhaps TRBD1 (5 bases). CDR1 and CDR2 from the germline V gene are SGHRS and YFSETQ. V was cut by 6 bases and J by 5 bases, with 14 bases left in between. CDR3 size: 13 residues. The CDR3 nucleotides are TGCGCCAGCACCCTGACCTCAGGGTATGGCTACACCTTC. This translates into CASTLTSGYGYTF.

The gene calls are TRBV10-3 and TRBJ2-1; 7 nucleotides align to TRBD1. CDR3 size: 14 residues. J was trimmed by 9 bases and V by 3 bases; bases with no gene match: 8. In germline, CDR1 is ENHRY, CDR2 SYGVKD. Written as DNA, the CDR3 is TGTGCCATCAGTGACCGACAGGGTGCGGTTGAGCAGTTCTTC. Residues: CAISDRQGAVEQFF.

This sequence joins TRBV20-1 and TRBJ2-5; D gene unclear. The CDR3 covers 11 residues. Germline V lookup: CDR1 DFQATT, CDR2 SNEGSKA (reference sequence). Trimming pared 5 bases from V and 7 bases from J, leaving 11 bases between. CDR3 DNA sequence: TGCAGTGCTGCCACCGCGGTGACCCAGTACTTC. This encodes CSAATAVTQYF.

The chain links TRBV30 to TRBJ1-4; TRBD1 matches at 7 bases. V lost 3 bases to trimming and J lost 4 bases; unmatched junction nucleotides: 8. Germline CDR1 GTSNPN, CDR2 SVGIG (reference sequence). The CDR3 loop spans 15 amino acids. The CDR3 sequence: CAWSPGQVLNEKLFF. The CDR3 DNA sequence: TGTGCCTGGAGCCCTGGACAGGTCCTTAATGAAAAACTGTTTTTT. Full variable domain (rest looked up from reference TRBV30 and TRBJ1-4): SQTIHQWPATLVQPVGSPLSLECTVEGTSNPNLYWYRQAAGRGLQLLFYSVGIGQISSEVPQNLSASRPQDRQFILSSKKLLLSDSGFYLCAWSPGQVLNEKLFFGSGTQLSVL.

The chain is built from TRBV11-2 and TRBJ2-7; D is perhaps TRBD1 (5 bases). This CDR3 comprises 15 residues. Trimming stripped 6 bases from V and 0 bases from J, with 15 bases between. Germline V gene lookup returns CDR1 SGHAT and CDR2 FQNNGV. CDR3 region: CASSLLGQASYEQYF. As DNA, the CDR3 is TGTGCCAGCAGTCTCCTGGGGCAGGCCTCCTACGAGCAGTACTTC.